This TCR beta chain was sequenced for a study of T cells in Graves' hyperthyroidism and ophthalmopathy. The source material, RNA transcripts, was used to amplify TCR beta CDR3 regions. First-round RT-PCR with HTBI primers amplified the TCR CDR3 region. TCRdb re-called the multiplex PCR reads through MiXCR, storing one row per CDR3 protein. The data show about 380,000 distinct CDR3 sequences, roughly 13% seen once. This clonotype was sampled from a man younger than 40 with Graves' hyperthyroidism that later progressed to Graves' ophthalmopathy. The specimen sequenced was blood.

DNA for the CDR3: TGTGCCAGCAGCCATAGATGGGGGGCAGAGGAGACCCAGTACTTC. Protein: CASSHRWGAEETQYF. The gene calls are TRBV11-2 and TRBJ2-5; D might be TRBD1 or TRBD2, each matching 6 bases. The CDR3 totals 15 residues. Trimming stripped 5 bases from V and 5 bases from J, with 18 bases between. Per the germline V gene, CDR1 is SGHAT and CDR2 is FQNNGV.